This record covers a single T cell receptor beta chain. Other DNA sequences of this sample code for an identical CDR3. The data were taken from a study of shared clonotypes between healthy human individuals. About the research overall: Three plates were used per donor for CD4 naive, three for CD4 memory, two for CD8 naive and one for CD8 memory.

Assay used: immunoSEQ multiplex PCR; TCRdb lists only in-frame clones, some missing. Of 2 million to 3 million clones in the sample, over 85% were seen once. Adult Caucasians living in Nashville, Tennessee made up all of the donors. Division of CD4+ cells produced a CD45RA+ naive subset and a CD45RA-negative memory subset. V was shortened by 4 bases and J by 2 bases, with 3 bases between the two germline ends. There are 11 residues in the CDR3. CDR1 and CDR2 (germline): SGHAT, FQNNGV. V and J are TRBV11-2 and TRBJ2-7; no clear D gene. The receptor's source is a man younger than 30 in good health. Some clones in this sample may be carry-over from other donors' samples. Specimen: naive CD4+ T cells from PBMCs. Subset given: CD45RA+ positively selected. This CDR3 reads CASSSPYEQYF. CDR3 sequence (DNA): TGTGCCAGCAGCTCTCCCTACGAGCAGTACTTC.